These 20 T cell receptor beta chains came from one sample sequenced in a study of control samples from healthy donors and cancer patients. The protocol was immunoSEQ multiplex PCR, while the TCRdb copy is restricted to in-frame clones and leaves out a portion. This table holds about 85,000 clones, about 88% found once. The sequenced sample consisted of blood. These TCRs come from a woman aged 60 to 75 in good health.

This sequence joins TRBV7-2 and TRBJ1-2; D call uncertain. V dropped 5 bases and J dropped 5 bases, with 12 bases sitting between them. Germline V CDR1 and CDR2: SGHTA, FQGNSA. The CDR3 covers 13 residues. The CDR3 region has the DNA TGTGCCAGCAGCACCGGCCCGGCTTATGGCTACACCTTC. Protein sequence: CASSTGPAYGYTF.

CDR3 nucleotides: TGTGCCAGCAGTTCGAATTACAATGAGCAGTTCTTC. This codes for CASSSNYNEQFF. The chain uses TRBV27 and TRBJ2-1; D is ambiguous. The germline V gene encodes CDR1 MNHEY and CDR2 SMNVEV (reference sequence). CDR3 length equals 12 residues. With 4 bases removed from V and 4 bases from J, the gap between germline ends came to 5 bases.

The chain combines TRBV4-3 with TRBJ1-2; tentatively, D is TRBD1 (6 bases). The V end was cut by 0 bases, the J end by 3 bases, with 17 bases between. The CDR3 extends over 17 amino acids. Germline CDR1 and CDR2: LGHNA and YSLEER. As DNA, the CDR3 is TGCGCCAGCAGCCAAGAGACGAATGGGCAGGGGCACTATGGCTACACCTTC. Amino acids: CASSQETNGQGHYGYTF.

The chain couples TRBV7-9 to TRBJ2-2; possibly TRBD1 or TRBD2 for D (5 bases each). The CDR3 consists of 15 residues. Germline V lookup: CDR1 SEHNR, CDR2 FQNEAQ (reference sequence). Trimming removed 7 bases from V and 0 bases from J, with 12 bases in between. CDR3 region: CASTPLGANTGELFF. The CDR3 DNA reads as TGTGCCAGCACCCCTTTGGGGGCGAACACCGGGGAGCTGTTTTTT.

This chain links TRBV7-3 with TRBJ1-1, with TRBD1 as a possible D gene (5 bases). The CDR3 length is 14 residues. Germline CDR1 SGHTA, CDR2 FQGTGA. V was cut by 0 bases and J by 1 base, with 6 bases left in between. CDR3 region: CASSLTGRNTEAFF. The CDR3 DNA reads as TGTGCCAGCAGCTTAACGGGACGGAACACTGAAGCTTTCTTT.

The chain couples TRBV19 to TRBJ1-5; no firm D call. The CDR3 spans 16 residues. V was cut by 1 base and J by 3 bases, with 13 bases left in between. Germline CDR1 LNHDA, CDR2 SQIVND (reference sequence). The CDR3 sequence is CASSIVPGLANQPQHF. DNA for the CDR3: TGTGCCAGTAGTATAGTTCCCGGCCTAGCCAATCAGCCCCAGCATTTT.

The DNA of the CDR3 is TGTGCCAGTAGTATCTACCAGGGGGGGACTGAAGCTTTCTTT. Amino acid sequence: CASSIYQGGTEAFF. The rearrangement joins TRBV19 to TRBJ1-1; 7 nucleotides agree with TRBD1. The CDR3 consists of 14 residues. V lost 3 bases, J lost 5 bases, and 6 bases stayed unmatched. Germline CDR1 LNHDA, CDR2 SQIVND (reference sequence).

The V gene is TRBV5-1, the J gene TRBJ2-2, with D perhaps matching TRBD2 (5 bases). CDR3 length: 15 amino acids. The germline V gene encodes CDR1 SGHRS and CDR2 YFSETQ. Deletions cut 0 bases from V and 4 bases from J, with 10 bases between. In DNA form, the CDR3 reads TGCGCCAGCAGCTTGGAAGGGAGTGGCACCGGGGAGCTGTTTTTT. Its protein is CASSLEGSGTGELFF.

The rearrangement uses TRBV4-1 and TRBJ2-3, with 12 positions matching TRBD2. V lost 7 bases, J lost 1 base, and 18 bases stayed unmatched. Germline V gene sequence: CDR1 MGHRA, CDR2 YSYEKL. The CDR3 sequence is 20 residues long. The CDR3 region is CASTQVVGSSGGGGTDTQYF. The CDR3 nucleotides are TGCGCCAGCACCCAGGTTGTCGGCTCTAGCGGGGGGGGCGGCACAGATACGCAGTATTTT.

The CDR3 here is CASSFLGTHEAFF. In DNA, the CDR3 is TGTGCCAGCAGCTTTTTAGGGACACATGAAGCTTTCTTT. The chain has TRBV7-9 and TRBJ1-1, with a possible D match to TRBD1 (6 bases). V was pared by 3 bases and J by 7 bases, with 12 bases between. CDR1 is SEHNR and CDR2 is FQNEAQ in the germline V gene (reference sequence). The length of the CDR3 is 13 residues.

This chain joins TRBV4-3 and TRBJ2-2; 12 bases map to TRBD1. The CDR3 has 18 residues. The J segment lost 1 base and the V segment lost 0 bases, leaving 3 bases of the junction unmatched. Germline CDR1 LGHNA, CDR2 YSLEER. The CDR3 sequence: CASSQEGTGGGNTGELFF. CDR3 nucleotides: TGCGCCAGCAGCCAAGAAGGGACAGGGGGCGGGAACACCGGGGAGCTGTTTTTT.

The CDR3 reads CASSQDGTSADYEQYF. DNA of the CDR3: TGTGCCAGCAGCCAAGACGGAACCTCGGCCGACTACGAGCAGTACTTC. J is TRBJ2-7 and V is TRBV4-2; D not certain. Germline V gene sequence: CDR1 LGHNA, CDR2 YNFKEQ. The CDR3 covers 16 residues. Trimming shortened V by 0 bases and J by 3 bases, and 15 bases separated the two germline ends.

The rearrangement joins TRBV7-8 to TRBJ2-7, with 10 positions matching TRBD2. The CDR3 has 14 amino acids. Germline assignment: CDR1 SGHVS and CDR2 FQNEAQ. With V trimmed by 6 bases and J by 2 bases, 4 bases remained unmatched. CDR3 nucleotide sequence: TGTGCCAGCAGTTGGACTAGCGGTCCCTACGAGCAGTACTTC. Its protein product is CASSWTSGPYEQYF. The full variable domain, its missing parts supplied by reference TRBV7-8 and TRBJ2-7, is GAGVSQSPRYKVAKRGQDVALRCDPISGHVSLFWYQQALGQGPEFLTYFQNEAQLDKSGLPSDRFFAERPEGSVSTLKIQRTQQEDSAVYLCASSWTSGPYEQYFGPGTRLTVT.

This chain connects TRBV18 to TRBJ1-2; D is unresolved. Germline assignment: CDR1 KGHSH and CDR2 LQKENI. The CDR3 is 14 residues long. The ends were cut back, 2 bases at V and 8 bases at J, with 15 bases in the middle. CDR3 residues: CASSPGLGDLGYTF. The DNA for the CDR3 is TGTGCCAGCTCACCAGGTCTGGGTGATCTCGGCTACACCTTC.

The CDR3 here is CASSLVGTIPSGNTIYF. In nucleotides, the CDR3 is TGTGCCAGCAGCTTAGTCGGCACCATCCCCTCTGGAAACACCATATATTTT. The V and J genes are TRBV7-9 and TRBJ1-3; D call uncertain. Germline values: CDR1 SEHNR, CDR2 FQNEAQ (reference sequence). The length of the CDR3 is 17 residues. With 1 base removed from V and 0 bases from J, the gap between germline ends came to 13 bases. Full variable domain (rest looked up from reference TRBV7-9 and TRBJ1-3): DTGVSQNPRHKITKRGQNVTFRCDPISEHNRLYWYRQTLGQGPEFLTYFQNEAQLEKSRLLSDRFSAERPKGSFSTLEIQRTEQGDSAMYLCASSLVGTIPSGNTIYFGEGSWLTVV.

The CDR3 sequence is CSVTGLEETQYF. CDR3 nucleotides: TGCAGCGTGACAGGTCTGGAGGAGACCCAGTACTTC. The gene calls are TRBV29-1 and TRBJ2-5, with D perhaps TRBD1 (6 bases). Trimming shortened V by 6 bases and J by 5 bases, and 13 bases separated the two germline ends. The CDR3 is 12 residues long. CDR1 and CDR2 (germline): SQVTM, ANQGSEA. The variable domain in full, completed from reference TRBV29-1 and TRBJ2-5, reads SAVISQKPSRDICQRGTSLTIQCQVDSQVTMMFWYRQQPGQSLTLIATANQGSEATYESGFVIDKFPISRPNLTFSTLTVSNMSPEDSSIYLCSVTGLEETQYFGPGTRLLVL.

This chain links TRBV5-1 with TRBJ2-3, with TRBD1 identical over 7 bases. This CDR3 has 17 residues. CDR1 is SGHRS and CDR2 is YFSETQ in the germline V gene. The ends lost 0 bases at V and 5 bases at J; junction bases unmatched: 12. CDR3 amino acids: CASSLVGQRTFGDTQYF. The CDR3 bases are TGCGCCAGCAGCTTGGTGGGACAGCGAACCTTCGGAGATACGCAGTATTTT.

This chain links TRBV20-1 with TRBJ1-2; a possible D gene is TRBD1 (6 bases). Germline V gene data show CDR1 as DFQATT and CDR2 as SNEGSKA (reference sequence). This CDR3 is built from 11 residues. The ends were cut back, 5 bases at V and 6 bases at J, with 10 bases in the middle. CDR3 nucleotides: TGCAGTGCTTTCACAGGGAATGGCTACACCTTC. Protein sequence: CSAFTGNGYTF.

V is TRBV25-1 and J is TRBJ1-4, with 11 positions matching TRBD1. V dropped 7 bases and J dropped 7; count of bases not matched to a gene: 8. The CDR3 consists of 15 residues. Per the germline V gene, CDR1 is MGHDK and CDR2 is SYGVNS. CDR3 loop: CASTPRGQGGEKLFF. DNA for the CDR3: TGTGCCAGCACCCCCAGGGGACAGGGGGGTGAAAAACTGTTTTTT.

CDR3 sequence reads: CASSREAGGANVLTF. CDR3 in DNA: TGCGCCAGCAGCCGGGAAGCGGGGGGGGCCAACGTCCTGACTTTC. This chain uses TRBV4-3 with TRBJ2-6; 7 bases are shared with TRBD2. The CDR3 length is 15 residues. Germline loops: CDR1 LGHNA, CDR2 YSLEER. After removal of 4 bases from V and 4 bases from J, the junction contained 4 bases not matched to a gene.